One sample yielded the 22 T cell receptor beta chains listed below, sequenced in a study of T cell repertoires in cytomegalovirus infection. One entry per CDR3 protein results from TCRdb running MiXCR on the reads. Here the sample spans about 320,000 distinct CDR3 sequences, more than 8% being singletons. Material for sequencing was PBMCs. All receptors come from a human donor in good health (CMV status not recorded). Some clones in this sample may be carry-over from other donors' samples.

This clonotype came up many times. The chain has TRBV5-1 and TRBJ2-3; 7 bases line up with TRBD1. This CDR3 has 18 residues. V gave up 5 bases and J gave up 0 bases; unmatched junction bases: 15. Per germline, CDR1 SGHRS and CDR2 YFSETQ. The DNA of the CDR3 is TGCGCCAGCAGACGAACCGGGACAGCCTCTGCTAGCACAGATACGCAGTATTTT. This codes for CASRRTGTASASTDTQYF. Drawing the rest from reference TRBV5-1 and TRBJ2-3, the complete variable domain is KAGVTQTPRYLIKTRGQQVTLSCSPISGHRSVSWYQQTPGQGLQFLFEYFSETQRNKGNFPGRFSGRQFSNSRSEMNVSTLELGDSALYLCASRRTGTASASTDTQYFGPGTRLTVL.

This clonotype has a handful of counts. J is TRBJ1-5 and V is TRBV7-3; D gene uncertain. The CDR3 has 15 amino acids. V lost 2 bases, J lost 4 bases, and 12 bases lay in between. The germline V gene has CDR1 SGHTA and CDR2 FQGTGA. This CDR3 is CASSLAGSNNQPQHF. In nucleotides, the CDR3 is TGTGCCAGCAGCTTAGCTGGGTCAAATAATCAGCCCCAGCATTTT.

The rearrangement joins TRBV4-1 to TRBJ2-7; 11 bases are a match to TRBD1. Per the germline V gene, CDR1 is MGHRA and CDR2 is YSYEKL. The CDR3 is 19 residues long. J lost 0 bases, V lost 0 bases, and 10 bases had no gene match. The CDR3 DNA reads TGCGCCAGCAGCCAAGAAGACTCGGGACAGGGGGAGTACTCCTACGAGCAGTACTTC. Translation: CASSQEDSGQGEYSYEQYF.

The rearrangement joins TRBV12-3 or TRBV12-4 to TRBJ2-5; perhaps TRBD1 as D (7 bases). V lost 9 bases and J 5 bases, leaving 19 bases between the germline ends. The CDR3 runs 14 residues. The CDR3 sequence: CARTEGGQSETQYF. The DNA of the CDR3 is TGTGCCAGGACAGAGGGGGGACAGTCGGAGACCCAGTACTTC.

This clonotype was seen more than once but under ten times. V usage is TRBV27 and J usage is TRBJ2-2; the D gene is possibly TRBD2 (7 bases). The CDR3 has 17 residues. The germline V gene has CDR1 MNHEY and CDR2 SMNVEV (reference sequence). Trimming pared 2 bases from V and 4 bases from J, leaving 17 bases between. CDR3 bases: TGTGCCAGCAGTTTAAGGGCGGCGGGGGCGGTCACCGGGGAGCTGTTTTTT. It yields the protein CASSLRAAGAVTGELFF.

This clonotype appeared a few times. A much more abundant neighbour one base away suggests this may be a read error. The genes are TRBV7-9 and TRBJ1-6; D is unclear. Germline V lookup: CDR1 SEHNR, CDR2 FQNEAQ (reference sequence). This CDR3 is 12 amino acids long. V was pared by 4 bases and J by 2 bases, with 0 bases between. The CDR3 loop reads CASSSYNSPLHF. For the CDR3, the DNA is TGTGCCAGCAGCTCCTATAATTCACCCCTCCACTTT.

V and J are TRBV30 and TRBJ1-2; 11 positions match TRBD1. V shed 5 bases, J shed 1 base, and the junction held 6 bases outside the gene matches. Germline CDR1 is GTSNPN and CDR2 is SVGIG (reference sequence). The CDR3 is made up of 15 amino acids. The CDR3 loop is CAWGTGGSINYGYTF. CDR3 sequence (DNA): TGTGCCTGGGGGACAGGGGGTTCCATTAACTATGGCTACACCTTC.

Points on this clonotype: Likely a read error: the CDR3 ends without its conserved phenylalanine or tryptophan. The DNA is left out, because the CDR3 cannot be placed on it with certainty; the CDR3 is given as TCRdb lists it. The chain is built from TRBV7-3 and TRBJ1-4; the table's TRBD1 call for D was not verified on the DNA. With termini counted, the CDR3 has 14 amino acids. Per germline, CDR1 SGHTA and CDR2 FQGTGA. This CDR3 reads CASSSNRDTVLGIL.

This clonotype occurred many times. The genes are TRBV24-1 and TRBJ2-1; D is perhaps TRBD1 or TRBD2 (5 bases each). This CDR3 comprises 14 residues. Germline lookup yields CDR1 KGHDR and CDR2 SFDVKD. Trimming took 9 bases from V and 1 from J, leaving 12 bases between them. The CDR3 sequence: CATGSWGSYNEQFF. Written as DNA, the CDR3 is TGTGCCACCGGAAGTTGGGGGTCCTACAATGAGCAGTTCTTC.

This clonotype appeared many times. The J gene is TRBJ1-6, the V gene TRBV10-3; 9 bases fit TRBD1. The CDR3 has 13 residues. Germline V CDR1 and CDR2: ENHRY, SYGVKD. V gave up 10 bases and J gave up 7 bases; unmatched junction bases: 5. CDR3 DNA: TGTGCCACCCTGGGACAGGGAAATTCACCCCTCCACTTT. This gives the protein CATLGQGNSPLHF.

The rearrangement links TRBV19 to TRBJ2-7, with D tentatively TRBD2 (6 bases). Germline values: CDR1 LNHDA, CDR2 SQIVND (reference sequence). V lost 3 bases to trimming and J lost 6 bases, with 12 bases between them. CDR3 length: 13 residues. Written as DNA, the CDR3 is TGTGCCAGTAGTATGTGGGACTCCAGCGAGCAGTACTTC. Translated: CASSMWDSSEQYF.

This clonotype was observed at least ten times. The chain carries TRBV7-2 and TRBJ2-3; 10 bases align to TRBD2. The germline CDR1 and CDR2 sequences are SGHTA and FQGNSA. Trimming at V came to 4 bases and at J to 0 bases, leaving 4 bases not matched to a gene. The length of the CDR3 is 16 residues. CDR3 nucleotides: TGTGCCAGCAGCTCCCGTAGCGGGGGGAGCACAGATACGCAGTATTTT. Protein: CASSSRSGGSTDTQYF.

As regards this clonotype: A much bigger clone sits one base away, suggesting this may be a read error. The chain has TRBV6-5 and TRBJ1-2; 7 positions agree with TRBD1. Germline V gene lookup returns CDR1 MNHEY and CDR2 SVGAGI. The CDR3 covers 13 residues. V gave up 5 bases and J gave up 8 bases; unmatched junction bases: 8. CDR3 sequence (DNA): TGTGCCAGCAGTATCCTAGACAGGGACGGCTACACCTTC. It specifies CASSILDRDGYTF.

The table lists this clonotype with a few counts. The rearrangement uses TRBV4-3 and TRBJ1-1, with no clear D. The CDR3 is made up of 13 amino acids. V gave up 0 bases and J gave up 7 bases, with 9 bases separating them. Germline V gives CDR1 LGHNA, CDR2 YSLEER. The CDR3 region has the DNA TGCGCCAGCAGCCAAGATGGGGTGGGTGAAGCTTTCTTT. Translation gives CASSQDGVGEAFF.

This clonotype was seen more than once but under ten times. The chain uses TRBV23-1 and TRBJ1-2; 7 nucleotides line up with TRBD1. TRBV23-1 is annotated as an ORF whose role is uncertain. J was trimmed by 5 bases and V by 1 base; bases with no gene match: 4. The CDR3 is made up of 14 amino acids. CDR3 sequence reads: CASSQLGGRYGYTF. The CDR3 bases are TGCGCCAGCAGTCAATTAGGGGGCCGATATGGCTACACCTTC.

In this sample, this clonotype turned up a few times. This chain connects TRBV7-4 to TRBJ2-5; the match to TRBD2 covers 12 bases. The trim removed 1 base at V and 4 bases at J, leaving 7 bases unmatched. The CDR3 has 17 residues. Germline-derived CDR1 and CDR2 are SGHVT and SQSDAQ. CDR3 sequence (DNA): TGTGCCAGCAGCTTAGGCCGACTAGCGGGAGAACTAGAGACCCAGTACTTC. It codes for CASSLGRLAGELETQYF.

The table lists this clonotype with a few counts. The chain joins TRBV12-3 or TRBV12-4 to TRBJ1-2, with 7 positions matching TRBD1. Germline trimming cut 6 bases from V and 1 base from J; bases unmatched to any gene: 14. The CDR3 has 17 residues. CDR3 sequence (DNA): TGTGCCAGCAGCCGGAACGGCGGGCAGGGGGTTAACTATGGCTACACCTTC. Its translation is CASSRNGGQGVNYGYTF.

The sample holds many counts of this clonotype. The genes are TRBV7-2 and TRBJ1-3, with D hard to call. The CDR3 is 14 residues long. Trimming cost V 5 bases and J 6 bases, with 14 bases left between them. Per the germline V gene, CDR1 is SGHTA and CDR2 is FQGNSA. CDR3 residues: CASSLAGRQNTIYF. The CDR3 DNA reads TGTGCCAGCAGCCTCGCGGGCCGCCAAAACACCATATATTTT.

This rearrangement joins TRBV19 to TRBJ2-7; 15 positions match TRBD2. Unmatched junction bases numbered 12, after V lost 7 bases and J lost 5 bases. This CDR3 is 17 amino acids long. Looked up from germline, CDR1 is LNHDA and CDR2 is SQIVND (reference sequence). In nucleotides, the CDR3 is TGTGCCAGTACCCCAACCCGGACTAGCGGGAGGGCCGACGAGCAGTACTTC. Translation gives CASTPTRTSGRADEQYF.

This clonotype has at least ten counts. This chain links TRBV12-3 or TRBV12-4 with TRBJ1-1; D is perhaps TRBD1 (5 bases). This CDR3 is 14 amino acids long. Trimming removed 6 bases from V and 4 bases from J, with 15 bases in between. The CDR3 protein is CASSSRDPGTEAFF. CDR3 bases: TGTGCCAGCAGCTCCAGGGATCCGGGCACTGAAGCTTTCTTT.

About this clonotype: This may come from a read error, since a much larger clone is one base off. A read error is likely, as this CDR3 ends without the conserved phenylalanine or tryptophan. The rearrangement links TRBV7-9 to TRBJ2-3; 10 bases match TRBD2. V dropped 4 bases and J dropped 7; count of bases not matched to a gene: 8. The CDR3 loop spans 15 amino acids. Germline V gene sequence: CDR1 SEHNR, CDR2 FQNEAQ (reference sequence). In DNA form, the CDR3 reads TGTGCCAGCAGCTCAGGCCTAGCGGGAGCGTATACGCAGTATTCT. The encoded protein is CASSSGLAGAYTQYS.

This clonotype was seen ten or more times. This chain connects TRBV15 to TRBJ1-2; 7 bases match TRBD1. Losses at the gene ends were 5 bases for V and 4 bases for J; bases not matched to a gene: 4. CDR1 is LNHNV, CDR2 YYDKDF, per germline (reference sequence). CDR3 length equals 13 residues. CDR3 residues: CATSEDRAYGYTF. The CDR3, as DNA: TGTGCCACCAGCGAAGACAGGGCCTATGGCTACACCTTC.